This T cell receptor beta chain derives from a study of radiotherapy plus CTLA-4 blockade in lung cancer. Findings of the study overall: How blood T cell clones changed early, along with interferon-beta, reportedly forecast response best.

As regards this clone: The antigen is unknown.

The repertoire was sequenced with immunoSEQ multiplex PCR; TCRdb's copy has only in-frame clones and lacks some. The sample includes about 88,000 clones, roughly 70% of them seen just once. The V end was cut by 1 base, the J end by 3 bases, with 7 bases between. Germline CDR1 reads SGHTA; CDR2 reads FQGNSA. CDR3 size: 15 residues. This sample comprised peripheral blood, obtained from a patient treated with radiotherapy plus ipilimumab. This sequence was found in a human donor with non-small cell lung cancer that progressed on radiotherapy plus ipilimumab. The rearrangement uses TRBV7-2 and TRBJ2-6; TRBD2 might be the D (6 bases). The CDR3 reads CASSLEAGGANVLTF. DNA of the CDR3: TGTGCCAGCAGCTTAGAAGCGGGTGGGGCCAACGTCCTGACTTTC.